Below are 13 T cell receptor beta chains sequenced from a single sample in a study of ipilimumab plus nivolumab after autologous stem cell transplantation. TCRdb keeps only in-frame clones here, not all; method: immunoSEQ multiplex PCR. The table has approximately 84,000 clones, 83% seen once; the top ten hold 2.2%. The source was PBMCs, collected in a trial of ipilimumab plus nivolumab as post-transplant consolidation. The receptors were sampled from a male donor with diffuse large B-cell lymphoma.

The chain couples TRBV9 to TRBJ2-2; D perhaps matches TRBD1 (6 bases). CDR1 SGDLS and CDR2 YYNGEE come from the germline V gene. The CDR3 totals 13 residues. V was cut by 5 bases and J by 13 bases, with 18 bases left in between. The CDR3 loop is CASRPPGTRGLFF. As DNA, the CDR3 is TGTGCCAGCAGGCCACCCGGGACAAGGGGGCTGTTTTTT.

The rearrangement links TRBV4-1 to TRBJ2-6; D not resolved. In germline, CDR1 is MGHRA, CDR2 YSYEKL. This CDR3 contains 16 residues. The ends were cut back, 1 base at V and 0 bases at J, with 7 bases in the middle. CDR3 coding DNA: TGCGCCAGCAGCCAAGGTCCCTTCTCTGGGGCCAACGTCCTGACTTTC. Its translation is CASSQGPFSGANVLTF.

The chain joins TRBV18 to TRBJ2-5, with D unclear. This CDR3 comprises 12 residues. The germline CDR1 and CDR2 sequences are KGHSH and LQKENI. V lost 3 bases and J lost 0, with 2 bases in between. CDR3 sequence (DNA): TGTGCCAGCTCACCGTACCAAGAGACCCAGTACTTC. It translates to CASSPYQETQYF.

V is TRBV4-3 and J is TRBJ2-1; D not resolved. The V end was cut by 4 bases, the J end by 5 bases, with 15 bases between. CDR3 length: 15 residues. Germline CDR1 and CDR2: LGHNA and YSLEER. The CDR3 reads CASSPTRLLNNEQFF. DNA of the CDR3: TGCGCCAGCAGCCCCACCCGACTCCTCAACAATGAGCAGTTCTTC.

This chain joins TRBV11-2 and TRBJ2-7; tentatively, D is TRBD2 (5 bases). The CDR3 has 15 amino acids. V lost 3 bases and J 2 bases, leaving 14 bases between the germline ends. Germline V lookup: CDR1 SGHAT, CDR2 FQNNGV. CDR3 nucleotides: TGTGCCAGCAGCTTCGCTACGGGGTCTACCTACGAGCAGTACTTC. Residues: CASSFATGSTYEQYF.

The chain uses TRBV28 and TRBJ2-7; D is perhaps TRBD1 (6 bases). CDR1 MDHEN and CDR2 SYDVKM come from the germline V gene. The V end lost 4 bases, the J end lost 3 bases, and 16 bases lay between the germline ends. This CDR3 contains 15 residues. In DNA, the CDR3 is TGTGCCAGCAGTTCCTCCGGCACAGGGAGCTACGAGCAGTACTTC. It yields the protein CASSSSGTGSYEQYF.

V gene TRBV11-2 combines with J gene TRBJ2-7, with TRBD2 matching over 9 bases. V shed 4 bases, J shed 6 bases, and the junction held 13 bases outside the gene matches. The CDR3 spans 16 residues. Germline CDR1 reads SGHAT; CDR2 reads FQNNGV. CDR3 loop: CASSWGGRGTRGEQYF. DNA of the CDR3: TGTGCCAGCAGCTGGGGCGGGAGGGGAACTCGGGGCGAGCAGTACTTC.

The V call is TRBV7-9, the J call TRBJ1-4; a weak D match, TRBD1 (5 bases). This CDR3 has 14 residues. In germline, CDR1 is SEHNR, CDR2 FQNEAQ (reference sequence). V was shortened by 7 bases and J by 14 bases, with 23 bases between the two germline ends. The CDR3 region has the DNA TGTGCCAGCAACGGTGGACATCTTAAGTCAGGGCTGTTTTTT. It translates to CASNGGHLKSGLFF.

The rearrangement joins TRBV28 to TRBJ2-5; 9 bases match TRBD1. The V segment lost 11 bases and the J segment 0 bases; nucleotides outside the gene matches: 7. The CDR3 contains 14 residues. Germline CDR1 reads MDHEN; CDR2 reads SYDVKM. The CDR3 bases are TGTGCCTGTATGACAGGGGGGTACCAAGAGACCCAGTACTTC. Translating gives CACMTGGYQETQYF.

This rearrangement joins TRBV6-6 to TRBJ2-7, with 7 bases that match TRBD2. Per the germline V gene, CDR1 is MNHNY and CDR2 is SVGAGI (reference sequence). This CDR3 region has 12 residues. V lost 4 bases and J lost 7; bases outside the gene matches: 4. The CDR3 spells CASSSMGGEQYF. The CDR3 DNA sequence: TGTGCCAGCAGTTCTATGGGGGGGGAGCAGTACTTC.

This chain uses TRBV7-8 with TRBJ2-3; 12 nucleotides agree with TRBD2. Germline CDR1 and CDR2: SGHVS and FQNEAQ. V dropped 2 bases and J dropped 2; count of bases not matched to a gene: 11. This CDR3 contains 19 residues. DNA for the CDR3: TGTGCCAGCAGCTTATATGGGCTAGCGGGGGGGTCCTACACAGATACGCAGTATTTT. Translating it yields CASSLYGLAGGSYTDTQYF.

This chain uses TRBV6-1 with TRBJ1-4, with D perhaps matching TRBD1 (5 bases). Germline V gene data show CDR1 as MNHNS and CDR2 as SASEGT. The CDR3 consists of 13 residues. V lost 2 bases to trimming and J lost 4 bases, with 5 bases between them. In DNA, the CDR3 is TGTGCCAGCAGTGAACAGGGTAATGAAAAACTGTTTTTT. This translates into CASSEQGNEKLFF.

The V call is TRBV5-6, the J call TRBJ2-7, with D perhaps matching TRBD2 (7 bases). The CDR3 length is 18 residues. V was clipped by 4 bases and J by 3 bases, with 26 bases between them. The germline V gene has CDR1 SGHDT and CDR2 YYEEEE. In DNA form, the CDR3 reads TGTGCCAGCAGCGGGAGAGGGGGTTTTGCGGGAGACCACTACGAGCAGTACTTC. The encoded protein is CASSGRGGFAGDHYEQYF.